These 12 T cell receptor beta chains came from one sample sequenced in a study of blood T cell repertoires in COVID-19. The data were produced by immunoSEQ multiplex PCR, yet TCRdb's version contains in-frame clones alone and is incomplete. The data contain around 50,000 clones, approximately 80% of them singletons. The specimen was peripheral blood. These receptor sequences come from a man older than 75 with COVID-19, enrolled during active disease.

This chain uses TRBV7-2 with TRBJ2-7; 8 bases align to TRBD2. The trim removed 5 bases at V and 6 bases at J, leaving 12 bases unmatched. From germline, CDR1 is SGHTA and CDR2 FQGNSA. The CDR3 is 15 amino acids. CDR3 loop: CASSPTETSVGEQYF. The CDR3 bases are TGTGCCAGCAGCCCTACCGAGACTAGCGTAGGCGAGCAGTACTTC.

Only one count was recorded for this clone. The rearrangement links TRBV7-2 to TRBJ1-2; D ambiguous. The CDR3 runs 13 residues. Germline loops: CDR1 SGHTA, CDR2 FQGNSA. V dropped 7 bases and J dropped 3 bases, with 12 bases sitting between them. The CDR3 coding sequence is TGTGCCAGCACCTTTGGAGGGTACTATGGCTACACCTTC. It specifies CASTFGGYYGYTF.

The genes are TRBV7-9 and TRBJ1-4; perhaps TRBD1 as D (5 bases). Per germline, CDR1 SEHNR and CDR2 FQNEAQ (reference sequence). The ends were cut back, 1 base at V and 5 bases at J, with 8 bases in the middle. The CDR3 runs 14 residues. CDR3 in DNA: TGTGCCAGCAGCTTAGGACAGTTAAATGAAAAACTGTTTTTT. This codes for CASSLGQLNEKLFF. Full variable domain (missing parts from reference TRBV7-9 and TRBJ1-4): DTGVSQNPRHKITKRGQNVTFRCDPISEHNRLYWYRQTLGQGPEFLTYFQNEAQLEKSRLLSDRFSAERPKGSFSTLEIQRTEQGDSAMYLCASSLGQLNEKLFFGSGTQLSVL.

V is TRBV9 and J is TRBJ2-2; perhaps TRBD1 as D (5 bases). The CDR3 is 14 amino acids. Germline values: CDR1 SGDLS, CDR2 YYNGEE. V shed 4 bases and J shed 6 bases, with 13 bases lying between them. The CDR3 spells CASSPRRGAGELFF. DNA of the CDR3: TGTGCCAGCAGCCCCCGTAGGGGTGCCGGGGAGCTGTTTTTT.

This chain joins TRBV2 and TRBJ2-7, with TRBD1 matching over 7 bases. Germline lookup yields CDR1 SNHLY and CDR2 FYNNEI. The CDR3 has 14 amino acids. V lost 2 bases and J lost 3; bases outside the gene matches: 4. The CDR3 spells CASSEQGVFYEQYF. CDR3 bases: TGTGCCAGCAGTGAACAGGGGGTTTTCTACGAGCAGTACTTC.

This clone was detected only a few times. V and J are TRBV3-1 (or the pseudogene TRBV3-2) and TRBJ1-1; D uncertain. CDR3 length equals 13 residues. Germline lookup yields CDR1 LGHDT and CDR2 YNNKEL (reference sequence). V lost 6 bases and J lost 2, with 10 bases in between. CDR3 amino acids: CASSFSGNTEAFF. CDR3 sequence (DNA): TGTGCCAGCAGTTTCTCAGGTAACACTGAAGCTTTCTTT.

This chain connects TRBV5-1 to TRBJ2-5; 8 bases match TRBD2. The germline V gene encodes CDR1 SGHRS and CDR2 YFSETQ. With 8 bases clipped from V and 3 bases from J, the junction kept 3 bases outside the gene matches. The CDR3 has 12 amino acids. CDR3 in DNA: TGCGCCAGTTCGGGACTAGAAGAGACCCAGTACTTC. Translating it yields CASSGLEETQYF.

Only a few counts were recorded for this clone. The chain joins TRBV30 to TRBJ1-2; the D is unclear. CDR1 GTSNPN and CDR2 SVGIG come from the germline V gene (reference sequence). V was cut by 0 bases and J by 4 bases, with 12 bases left in between. The CDR3 is 14 amino acids. The CDR3 DNA sequence: TGTGCCTGGAGTGTCTCCGGTAACCGCTATGGCTACACCTTC. Its translation is CAWSVSGNRYGYTF.

The V call is TRBV6-5, the J call TRBJ2-7; tentative D call: TRBD2 (6 bases). The germline gives CDR1 MNHEY, CDR2 SVGAGI. CDR3 size: 13 residues. The V gene lost 5 bases and the J gene lost 4 bases, with 12 bases spanning the gap. CDR3 protein: CASSPREPYEQYF. CDR3 sequence (DNA): TGTGCCAGCAGTCCCCGGGAGCCTTACGAGCAGTACTTC.

The genes are TRBV5-1 and TRBJ1-1; no definite D call. CDR3 size: 14 residues. CDR1 is SGHRS and CDR2 is YFSETQ in the germline V gene. The V gene lost 5 bases and the J gene lost 0 bases, with 11 bases spanning the gap. CDR3 coding DNA: TGCGCCAGCAGGCGAACCGGGGTGAACACTGAAGCTTTCTTT. This translates into CASRRTGVNTEAFF. Full variable domain (missing parts from reference TRBV5-1 and TRBJ1-1): KAGVTQTPRYLIKTRGQQVTLSCSPISGHRSVSWYQQTPGQGLQFLFEYFSETQRNKGNFPGRFSGRQFSNSRSEMNVSTLELGDSALYLCASRRTGVNTEAFFGQGTRLTVV.

This CDR3 is CASNLQGMGEKLFF. The CDR3 coding sequence is TGTGCCAGCAACCTACAGGGTATGGGTGAAAAACTGTTTTTT. J is TRBJ1-4 and V is TRBV5-6, with D possibly being TRBD1 (6 bases). Between the trimmed V and J ends, which lost 6 bases and 7 bases, there was a span of 16 bases. Germline loops: CDR1 SGHDT, CDR2 YYEEEE. This CDR3 spans 14 amino acids. The whole variable domain, remainder taken from reference TRBV5-6 and TRBJ1-4, is DAGVTQSPTHLIKTRGQQVTLRCSPKSGHDTVSWYQQALGQGPQFIFQYYEEEERQRGNFPDRFSGHQFPNYSSELNVNALLLGDSALYLCASNLQGMGEKLFFGSGTQLSVL.

The V call is TRBV11-2, the J call TRBJ2-2; tentatively, D is TRBD1 (5 bases). The CDR3 sequence is 15 residues long. CDR1 and CDR2 (germline): SGHAT, FQNNGV. V was pared by 1 base and J by 4 bases, with 10 bases between. The chain's CDR3 is CASSLVRGGTGELFF. CDR3 in DNA: TGTGCCAGCAGCTTAGTTAGGGGCGGCACCGGGGAGCTGTTTTTT.